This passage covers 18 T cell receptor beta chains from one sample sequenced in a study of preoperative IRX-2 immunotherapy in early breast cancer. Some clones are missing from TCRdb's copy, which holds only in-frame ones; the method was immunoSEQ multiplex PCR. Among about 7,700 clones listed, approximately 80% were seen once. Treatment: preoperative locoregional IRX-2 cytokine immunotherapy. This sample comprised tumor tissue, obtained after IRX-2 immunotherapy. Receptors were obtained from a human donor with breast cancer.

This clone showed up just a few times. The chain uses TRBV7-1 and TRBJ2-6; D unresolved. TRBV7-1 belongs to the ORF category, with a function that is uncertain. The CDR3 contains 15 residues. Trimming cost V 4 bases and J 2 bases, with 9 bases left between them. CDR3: CASSLGSAGANVLTF. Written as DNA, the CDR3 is TGTGCCAGCAGCTTAGGAAGCGCTGGGGCCAACGTCCTGACTTTC.

CDR3 residues: CASSPRMNTEAFF. The DNA of the CDR3 is TGTGCCAGCAGCCCCCGGATGAACACTGAAGCTTTCTTT. The rearrangement uses TRBV28 and TRBJ1-1; no firm D call. Per the germline V gene, CDR1 is MDHEN and CDR2 is SYDVKM. The CDR3 loop spans 13 amino acids. V was trimmed by 6 bases and J by 0 bases, leaving 8 bases between them.

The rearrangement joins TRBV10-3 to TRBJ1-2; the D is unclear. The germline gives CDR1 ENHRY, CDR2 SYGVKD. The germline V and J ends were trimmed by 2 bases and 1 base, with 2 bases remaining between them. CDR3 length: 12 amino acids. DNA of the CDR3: TGTGCCATCAGTGAGGGTAACTATGGCTACACCTTC. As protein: CAISEGNYGYTF.

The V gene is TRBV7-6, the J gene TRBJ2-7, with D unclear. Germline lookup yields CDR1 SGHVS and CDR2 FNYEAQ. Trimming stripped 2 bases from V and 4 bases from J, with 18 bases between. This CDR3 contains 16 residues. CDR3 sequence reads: CASSLSAAVAEYEQYF. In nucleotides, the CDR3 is TGTGCCAGCAGCTTATCAGCCGCCGTGGCGGAATACGAGCAGTACTTC.

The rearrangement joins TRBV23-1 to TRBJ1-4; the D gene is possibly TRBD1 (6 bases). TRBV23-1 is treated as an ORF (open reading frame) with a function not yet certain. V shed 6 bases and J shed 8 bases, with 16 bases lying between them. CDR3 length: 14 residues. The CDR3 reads CASSPGQSGEKLFF. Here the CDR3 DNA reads TGCGCCAGCAGCCCTGGACAGTCTGGGGAAAAACTGTTTTTT.

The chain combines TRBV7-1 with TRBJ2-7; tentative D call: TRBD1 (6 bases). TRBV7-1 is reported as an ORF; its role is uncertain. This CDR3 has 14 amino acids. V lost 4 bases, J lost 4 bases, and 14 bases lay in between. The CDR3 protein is CASSLRSGTYEQYF. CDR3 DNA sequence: TGTGCCAGCAGCTTGAGGTCGGGGACATACGAGCAGTACTTC.

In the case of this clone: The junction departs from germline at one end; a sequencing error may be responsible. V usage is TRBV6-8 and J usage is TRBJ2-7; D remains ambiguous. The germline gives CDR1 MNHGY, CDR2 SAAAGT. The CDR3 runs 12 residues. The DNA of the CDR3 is TGTGCCATCAGTCGAAATAGTTACGAGCAGTACTTC. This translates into CAISRNSYEQYF.

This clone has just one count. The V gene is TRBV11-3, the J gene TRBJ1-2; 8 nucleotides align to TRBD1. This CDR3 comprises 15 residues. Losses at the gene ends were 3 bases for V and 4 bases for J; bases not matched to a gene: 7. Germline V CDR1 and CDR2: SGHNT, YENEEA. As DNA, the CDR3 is TGTGCCAGCAGCTTTACAGGGGGGTCAGGCTATGGCTACACCTTC. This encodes CASSFTGGSGYGYTF.

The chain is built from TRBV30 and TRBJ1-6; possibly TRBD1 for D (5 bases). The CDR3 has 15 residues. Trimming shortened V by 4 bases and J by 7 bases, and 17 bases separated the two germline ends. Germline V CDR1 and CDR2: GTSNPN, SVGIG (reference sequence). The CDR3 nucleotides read TGTGCCTGGACCCTTAGGGACCGCTTAAATTCACCCCTCCACTTT. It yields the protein CAWTLRDRLNSPLHF. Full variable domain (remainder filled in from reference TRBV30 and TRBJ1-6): SQTIHQWPATLVQPVGSPLSLECTVEGTSNPNLYWYRQAAGRGLQLLFYSVGIGQISSEVPQNLSASRPQDRQFILSSKKLLLSDSGFYLCAWTLRDRLNSPLHFGNGTRLTVT.

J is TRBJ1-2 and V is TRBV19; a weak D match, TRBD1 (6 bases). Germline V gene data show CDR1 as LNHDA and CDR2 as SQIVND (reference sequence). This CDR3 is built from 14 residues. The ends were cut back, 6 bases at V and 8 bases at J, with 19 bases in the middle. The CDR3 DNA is TGTGCCAGTAGCTACCGGGACACCGGCTGGGGCTACACCTTC. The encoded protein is CASSYRDTGWGYTF. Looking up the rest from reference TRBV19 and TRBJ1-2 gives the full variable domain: DGGITQSPKYLFRKEGQNVTLSCEQNLNHDAMYWYRQDPGQGLRLIYYSQIVNDFQKGDIAEGYSVSREKKESFPLTVTSAQKNPTAFYLCASSYRDTGWGYTFGSGTRLTVV.

In DNA form, the CDR3 reads TGCGCCAGCGGCACAGGGTTCGGTAATGAAAAACTGTTTTTT. Its protein product is CASGTGFGNEKLFF. The chain employs TRBV5-1 and TRBJ1-4; tentatively, D is TRBD1 (6 bases). Trimming removed 7 bases at V and 4 bases at J, with 14 bases between. Germline values: CDR1 SGHRS, CDR2 YFSETQ. The length of the CDR3 is 14 residues.

CDR3 protein: CASSYSIRGWYGYTF. The DNA for the CDR3 is TGTGCCAGCAGTTACTCGATCAGGGGATGGTATGGCTACACCTTC. This rearrangement joins TRBV6-8 to TRBJ1-2; possibly TRBD1 for D (6 bases). Trimming pared 0 bases from V and 5 bases from J, leaving 13 bases between. This CDR3 contains 15 residues. Germline V gene data show CDR1 as MNHGY and CDR2 as SAAAGT.

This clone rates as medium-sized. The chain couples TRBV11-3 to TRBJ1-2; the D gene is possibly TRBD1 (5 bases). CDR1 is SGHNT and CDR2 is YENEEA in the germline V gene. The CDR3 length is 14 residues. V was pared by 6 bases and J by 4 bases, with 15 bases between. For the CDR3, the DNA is TGTGCCAGCAGTCTCTCGGGGGTCAGCTATGGCTACACCTTC. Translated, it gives CASSLSGVSYGYTF.

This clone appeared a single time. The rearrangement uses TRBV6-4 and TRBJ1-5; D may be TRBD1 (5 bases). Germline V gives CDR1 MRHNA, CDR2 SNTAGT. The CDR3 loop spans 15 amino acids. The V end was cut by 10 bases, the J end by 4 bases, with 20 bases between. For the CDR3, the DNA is TGTGCCACCCGGGGGGGAAATGGGCTAAATCAGCCCCAGCATTTT. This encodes CATRGGNGLNQPQHF.

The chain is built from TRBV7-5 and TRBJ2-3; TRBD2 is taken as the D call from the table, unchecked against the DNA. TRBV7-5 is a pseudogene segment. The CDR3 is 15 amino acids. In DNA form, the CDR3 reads TGTGCCAGCAGCCCTTCAGTGGCCGGGGGAGATACGCAGTATTTT. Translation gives CASSPSVAGGDTQYF.

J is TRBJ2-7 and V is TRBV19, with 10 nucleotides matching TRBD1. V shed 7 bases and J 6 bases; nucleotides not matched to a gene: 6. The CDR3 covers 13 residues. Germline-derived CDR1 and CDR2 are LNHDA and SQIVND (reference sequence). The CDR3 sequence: CASTDRGSTEQYF. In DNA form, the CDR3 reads TGTGCCAGTACGGACAGGGGGTCCACCGAGCAGTACTTC.

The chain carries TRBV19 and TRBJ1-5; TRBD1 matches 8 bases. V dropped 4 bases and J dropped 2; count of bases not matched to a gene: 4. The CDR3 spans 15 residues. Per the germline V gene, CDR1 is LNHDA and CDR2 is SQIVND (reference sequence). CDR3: CASSTWGQGNQPQHF. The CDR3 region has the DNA TGTGCCAGTAGTACCTGGGGACAGGGCAATCAGCCCCAGCATTTT.

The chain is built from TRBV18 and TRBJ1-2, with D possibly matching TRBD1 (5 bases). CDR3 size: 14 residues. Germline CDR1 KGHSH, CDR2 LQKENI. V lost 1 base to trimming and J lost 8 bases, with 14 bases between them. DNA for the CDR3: TGTGCCAGCTCACCACTTGGAGGGGACGGCGGCTACACCTTC. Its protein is CASSPLGGDGGYTF.